Listed below are T cell receptor beta chains from one sample, sequenced in a study of early T cells in non-severe SARS-CoV-2 infection. TCRdb re-called the 5' RACE reads through MiXCR, storing one row per CDR3 protein. The top ten hold approximately 6.4% of the sample, which has around 64,000 distinct CDR3 sequences, 12% seen once. Sequenced input: whole blood. These receptor sequences come from an adult who was a healthcare worker with PCR-confirmed SARS-CoV-2 infection or an uninfected control (not recorded which). Each CDR3 is given with its conserved first and last residue. D genes are given only for firm matches. Expanded clones are given a class, and other clones once, few, many or no size at all.

cdr3_aa	cdr3_nt	d_call	v_call	j_call	clone_size
CASSVGQSTDTQYF	TGTGCCAGCAGCGTAGGTCAGAGCACAGATACGCAGTATTTT	NA	TRBV9	TRBJ2-3	NA
CSSRTGPETQYF	TGCAGCTCCCGGACAGGACCAGAGACCCAGTACTTC	TRBD1	TRBV29-1	TRBJ2-5	NA
CASSLIAGAGEQYF	TGTGCCAGCAGCTTAATAGCGGGAGCGGGAGAGCAGTACTTC	TRBD2	TRBV7-6	TRBJ2-7	NA
CAPNPPGTWSGANVLTF	TGTGCCCCCAATCCCCCAGGGACATGGTCTGGGGCCAACGTCCTGACTTTC	NA	TRBV19	TRBJ2-6	few
CASSSGGLSTEVFF	TGTGCCAGCAGTTCCGGAGGGCTGAGCACTGAAGTTTTCTTT	NA	TRBV6-6	TRBJ1-1	few
CASSRHRDTEAFF	TGTGCTAGCAGTCGGCATAGGGACACTGAAGCTTTCTTT	NA	TRBV7-7	TRBJ1-1	NA
CSAGGLHPTDTQYF	TGCAGTGCCGGGGGACTACATCCCACAGATACGCAGTATTTT	TRBD2	TRBV20-1	TRBJ2-3	NA
CASSPLAGPTDTQYF	TGTGCCAGCTCACCACTAGCGGGACCCACAGATACGCAGTATTTT	TRBD2	TRBV18	TRBJ2-3	few
CASSPVGGESPLHF	TGTGCCAGCTCACCGGTAGGGGGCGAATCACCCCTCCACTTT	TRBD1	TRBV18	TRBJ1-6	many
CSARRAQSSYNEQFF	TGCAGTGCTAGAAGGGCCCAAAGCTCCTACAATGAGCAGTTCTTC	NA	TRBV20-1	TRBJ2-1	NA
CASSLGVGGYTEAFF	TGCGCCAGCAGCTTGGGAGTTGGGGGCTACACTGAAGCTTTCTTT	NA	TRBV5-1	TRBJ1-1	NA
CASSLVSGANYGYTF	TGCGCCAGCAGCTTGGTTTCCGGAGCTAACTATGGCTACACCTTC	NA	TRBV5-1	TRBJ1-2	many
CATHIGSGIPSGELFF	TGTGCCACCCACATCGGCTCAGGCATCCCCTCCGGGGAGCTGTTTTTT	NA	TRBV28	TRBJ2-2	few
CASSEEVGTEAFF	TGTGCCAGCAGTGAAGAGGTGGGGACTGAAGCTTTCTTT	NA	TRBV6-1	TRBJ1-1	many
CSVGPEAGAFF	TGCAGCGTTGGCCCTGAGGCGGGAGCTTTCTTT	NA	TRBV29-1	TRBJ1-1	few
CASRRQGADTGELFF	TGCGCCAGCAGGAGGCAGGGGGCAGACACCGGGGAGCTGTTTTTT	TRBD1	TRBV5-1	TRBJ2-2	NA
CASSQLVDSGYEQYF	TGTGCCAGCAGTCAACTGGTCGATTCGGGCTACGAGCAGTACTTC	NA	TRBV6-5	TRBJ2-7	many
CASSLDRGRQPQHF	TGTGCCAGCAGCTTGGACAGGGGGCGTCAGCCCCAGCATTTT	TRBD1	TRBV12-3/TRBV12-4	TRBJ1-5	many
CASSPQGRFGETQYF	TGTGCCAGCAGCCCCCAGGGGCGGTTTGGGGAGACCCAGTACTTC	NA	TRBV7-8	TRBJ2-5	few
CASSPPAGGPQKNTGELFF	TGTGCCAGCAGCCCACCAGCGGGGGGCCCTCAAAAGAACACCGGGGAGCTGTTTTTT	TRBD2	TRBV7-9	TRBJ2-2	many
CAISEGQGATNEQFF	TGTGCCATCAGTGAAGGGCAGGGGGCGACCAATGAGCAGTTCTTC	TRBD1	TRBV10-3	TRBJ2-1	few
CASSERLVPNEQFF	TGTGCCAGCAGCGAAAGACTAGTTCCCAATGAGCAGTTCTTC	NA	TRBV9	TRBJ2-1	NA
CASSPPEFF	TGTGCCAGCAGTCCCCCAGAGTTCTTC	NA	TRBV28	TRBJ2-1	few
CASSPDRGGYGYTF	TGTGCCAGCAGCCCTGACAGGGGCGGCTATGGCTACACCTTC	TRBD1	TRBV9	TRBJ1-2	NA
CSVFWVETQYF	TGCAGCGTTTTTTGGGTGGAGACGCAGTATTTT	NA	TRBV29-1	TRBJ2-3	NA
CSTLGDEQFF	TGCAGCACTCTGGGAGATGAGCAGTTCTTC	NA	TRBV29-1	TRBJ2-1	NA
CASSRLAVSSYNEQFF	TGTGCCAGCAGCCGACTAGCGGTTAGCTCCTACAATGAGCAGTTCTTC	TRBD2	TRBV27	TRBJ2-1	few
CASSKDSGGSGNTIYF	TGTGCCAGCAGCAAGGATTCAGGGGGCTCTGGAAACACCATATATTTT	TRBD1	TRBV7-2	TRBJ1-3	few
CASSWGENTEAFF	TGCGCCAGCAGCTGGGGGGAGAACACTGAAGCTTTCTTT	NA	TRBV4-1	TRBJ1-1	NA
CASSFSAGLQPQHF	TGTGCCAGCAGTTTTTCGGCAGGGCTTCAGCCCCAGCATTTT	NA	TRBV27	TRBJ1-5	NA
CASSMGQGNQPQHF	TGTGCCAGCAGCATGGGACAGGGCAATCAGCCCCAGCATTTT	TRBD1	TRBV11-3	TRBJ1-5	few
CASSTDRGYGYTF	TGTGCCAGCAGCACCGACAGGGGCTATGGCTACACCTTC	TRBD1	TRBV7-9	TRBJ1-2	few
CASSLGDRGLIGYTF	TGCGCCAGCAGCTTGGGAGACAGGGGGCTAATTGGCTACACCTTC	TRBD1	TRBV5-1	TRBJ1-2	many
CASSPRSYNEQFF	TGTGCCAGTAGTCCTAGGTCCTACAATGAGCAGTTCTTC	NA	TRBV19	TRBJ2-1	many
CASSYGGGAFDEQFF	TGTGCCAGCAGTTACGGCGGGGGGGCCTTTGATGAGCAGTTCTTC	TRBD2	TRBV6-5	TRBJ2-1	many
CASSLPHSPLHF	TGTGCCAGCAGTTTACCTCATTCACCCCTCCACTTT	NA	TRBV28	TRBJ1-6	NA
CSVEAWGSSYEQYF	TGCAGCGTTGAGGCTTGGGGAAGCTCCTACGAGCAGTACTTC	NA	TRBV29-1	TRBJ2-7	NA
CSVGVRNEQFF	TGCAGCGTTGGGGTCAGGAATGAGCAGTTCTTC	NA	TRBV29-1	TRBJ2-1	once
CASSPTSLAYNEQFF	TGTGCCAGTAGTCCTACCTCTCTAGCGTACAATGAGCAGTTCTTC	NA	TRBV19	TRBJ2-1	few
CSVYRAYGYTF	TGCAGCGTTTATCGGGCATATGGCTACACCTTC	NA	TRBV29-1	TRBJ1-2	NA
CSVPGTGSYEQYF	TGCAGCGTTCCCGGGACAGGGTCCTACGAGCAGTACTTC	TRBD1	TRBV29-1	TRBJ2-7	few
CSVTGTLSSYEQYF	TGCAGCGTAACCGGGACACTGAGCTCCTACGAGCAGTACTTC	NA	TRBV29-1	TRBJ2-7	few
CASSQEKRRSSYEQYF	TGTGCCAGCAGCCAAGAGAAGCGAAGGAGCTCCTACGAGCAGTACTTC	NA	TRBV3-2	TRBJ2-7	many
CSAGIAGLYNEQFF	TGCAGTGCTGGTATAGCGGGCCTCTACAATGAGCAGTTCTTC	TRBD2	TRBV20-1	TRBJ2-1	NA
CASSVEDEETQYF	TGTGCCAGCAGCGTAGAAGACGAAGAGACCCAGTACTTC	NA	TRBV9	TRBJ2-5	NA
CASSPPGRILNEQFF	TGTGCCAGCTCACCGCCGGGCAGGATCCTCAATGAGCAGTTCTTC	NA	TRBV18	TRBJ2-1	few
CASSAVSQSPLHF	TGTGCCAGCAGCGCAGTTTCTCAATCACCCCTCCACTTT	NA	TRBV7-9	TRBJ1-6	many
CASSDFSNQPQHF	TGTGCCAGCAGTGATTTTAGCAATCAGCCCCAGCATTTT	NA	TRBV6-1	TRBJ1-5	few
CASSYRSGILNEQYF	TGTGCCAGCAGTTACCGGAGCGGGATCCTGAACGAGCAGTACTTC	TRBD2	TRBV6-2/TRBV6-3	TRBJ2-7	few
CASSYTPDRQETQYF	TGTGCCAGCAGTTACACCCCGGACAGACAAGAGACCCAGTACTTC	NA	TRBV6-5	TRBJ2-5	many
CASNQTQGNEQFF	TGTGCCAGCAACCAAACCCAGGGCAATGAGCAGTTCTTC	NA	TRBV3-1	TRBJ2-1	NA
CSVRGRVHNEQFF	TGCAGCGTTCGGGGCAGGGTCCACAATGAGCAGTTCTTC	NA	TRBV29-1	TRBJ2-1	many
CASSERVNEQFF	TGTGCCAGCAGTGAAAGAGTCAATGAGCAGTTCTTC	NA	TRBV2	TRBJ2-1	NA
CASSPNLAGGYNEQFF	TGTGCCAGCAGCCCAAACCTAGCGGGGGGCTACAATGAGCAGTTCTTC	TRBD2	TRBV11-2	TRBJ2-1	NA
CASSFDRSTDTQYF	TGTGCCAGCAGCTTCGACAGGAGCACAGATACGCAGTATTTT	NA	TRBV5-5	TRBJ2-3	few
CASSSSPQTYNEQFF	TGTGCCAGCAGCTCCTCGCCACAGACCTACAATGAGCAGTTCTTC	NA	TRBV9	TRBJ2-1	few
CASGAASGTEAFF	TGTGCCAGCGGAGCAGCCTCGGGGACTGAAGCTTTCTTT	NA	TRBV2	TRBJ1-1	many
CASSSWTGNEQFF	TGCGCCAGCAGCTCATGGACTGGGAATGAGCAGTTCTTC	NA	TRBV5-1	TRBJ2-1	NA